The 13 T cell receptor beta chains given below trace back to one sample, sequenced in a study of T cells in Graves' hyperthyroidism and ophthalmopathy. Amplified TCR beta CDR3 regions came from RNA transcripts. The HTBI set primed first-round TCR CDR3 RT-PCR. TCRdb passed the multiplex PCR reads through MiXCR, listing each CDR3 protein once. Counted here are under 550,000 distinct CDR3 sequences, just under 20% occurring once; the ten biggest clones make up 45% to 50%. The sequencing sample was made of blood. The source is a man in his forties with Graves' ophthalmopathy.

The V and J genes are TRBV13 and TRBJ2-6, with 7 bases that match TRBD2. Unmatched junction bases numbered 13, after V lost 2 bases and J lost 0 bases. The CDR3 consists of 20 residues. Germline-derived CDR1 and CDR2 are PRHDT and FYEKMQ (reference sequence). Written as DNA, the CDR3 is TGTGCCAGCAGCTTAACCGGTTGGACTAGGGATACCTCTGGGGCCAACGTCCTGACTTTC. Protein sequence: CASSLTGWTRDTSGANVLTF.

Remarks on this clonotype: A much larger clonotype is one base distant, so this may be a read error. This chain uses TRBV27 with TRBJ1-2; D gene ambiguous. The CDR3 extends over 13 amino acids. Germline-derived CDR1 and CDR2 are MNHEY and SMNVEV (reference sequence). The CDR3 DNA reads as TGTGTCAGCAGCCCCGAGCAGTTCTATGGCTACACCTTC. It codes for CVSSPEQFYGYTF.

Remarks on this clonotype: This may come from a read error, since a much larger clone is one base off. The V call is TRBV3-1, the J call TRBJ1-3; D remains unclear. CDR1 and CDR2 (germline): LGHDT, YNNKEL (reference sequence). There are 11 residues in the CDR3. Trimming shortened V by 4 bases and J by 5 bases, and 3 bases separated the two germline ends. The DNA for the CDR3 is TGTGCCAGCAGCCTCCGAAACACCATATATTTT. Its translation: CASSLRNTIYF.

This clonotype came up many times. The chain links TRBV20-1 to TRBJ1-5; 8 bases fit TRBD1. The CDR3 extends over 13 amino acids. V shed 0 bases, J shed 7 bases, and the junction held 2 bases outside the gene matches. The germline CDR1 and CDR2 sequences are DFQATT and SNEGSKA (reference sequence). This chain's CDR3 is CSAREQGDQPQHF. The CDR3 nucleotides are TGCAGTGCTAGAGAACAGGGGGACCAGCCCCAGCATTTT.

The V gene is TRBV2, the J gene TRBJ2-3; D unclear. Germline lookup yields CDR1 SNHLY and CDR2 FYNNEI. Trimming pared 6 bases from V and 4 bases from J, leaving 11 bases between. The CDR3 has 13 residues. In DNA form, the CDR3 reads TGTGCCAGCAGCGGGTCTGAGGCAGATACGCAGTATTTT. Its protein product is CASSGSEADTQYF.

This clonotype was observed at least ten times. This rearrangement joins TRBV7-9 to TRBJ2-5; either TRBD1 or TRBD2 may fit D (5 bases each). Germline CDR1 reads SEHNR; CDR2 reads FQNEAQ (reference sequence). Trimming took off 5 bases at V and 3 bases at J, with 19 bases between the two ends. The CDR3 loop spans 16 amino acids. For the CDR3, the DNA is TGTGCCAGCAGCCCACCAACGGGACGGACCAAAGAGACCCAGTACTTC. As protein: CASSPPTGRTKETQYF.

This clonotype appeared many times. The chain employs TRBV18 and TRBJ1-5, with 8 bases aligning to TRBD1. V was clipped by 5 bases and J by 3 bases; unmatched bases: 6. Germline V gives CDR1 KGHSH, CDR2 LQKENI. The CDR3 consists of 15 residues. CDR3 bases: TGTGCCAGCTCATACGGACAGGGAGACAATCAGCCCCAGCATTTT. Protein: CASSYGQGDNQPQHF.

The CDR3 loop is CASSPQVAGGNEQYF. The CDR3 DNA reads as TGTGCCAGCAGCCCTCAGGTAGCGGGAGGAAACGAGCAGTACTTC. The chain recombines TRBV7-8 with TRBJ2-7; TRBD2 aligns across 10 bases. CDR1 is SGHVS and CDR2 is FQNEAQ in the germline V gene. This CDR3 comprises 15 residues. V shed 5 bases and J 5 bases; nucleotides not matched to a gene: 9.

This clonotype occurred a few times. The CDR3 DNA reads TGCAGTGCTCAACTTACAGGTCAAGAGACCCAGTACTTC. It translates to CSAQLTGQETQYF. The rearrangement links TRBV20-1 to TRBJ2-5; D is possibly TRBD1 (5 bases). Germline V gene data show CDR1 as DFQATT and CDR2 as SNEGSKA (reference sequence). The V end lost 5 bases, the J end lost 2 bases, and 12 bases lay between the germline ends. The CDR3 is 13 residues long.

This clonotype showed up just a few times. One end of the junction fails to match germline, which may point to a read error. The rearrangement joins TRBV6-1 to TRBJ2-1, with D possibly TRBD2 on 7 matching bases. This CDR3 comprises 13 residues. Germline values: CDR1 MNHNS, CDR2 SASEGT. The CDR3 DNA reads as TGTGCCAGCAAGGAGGGGGGGCGTAATGAGCAGCTCTTC. Its protein is CASKEGGRNEQLF.

This clonotype was seen many times. The J gene is TRBJ2-1, the V gene TRBV20-1; 7 positions agree with TRBD1. The V gene's germline CDR1 is DFQATT and CDR2 SNEGSKA (reference sequence). Germline trimming cut 5 bases from V and 7 bases from J; bases unmatched to any gene: 5. The CDR3 spans 12 residues. Here the CDR3 reads CSAQTGMNEQFF. CDR3 sequence (DNA): TGCAGTGCTCAGACAGGGATGAATGAGCAGTTCTTC.

A few counts support this clonotype. The chain couples TRBV20-1 to TRBJ2-7; possible D gene TRBD2, 5 bases. The V end was cut by 4 bases, the J end by 5 bases, with 12 bases between. The CDR3 contains 12 residues. CDR1 is DFQATT and CDR2 is SNEGSKA in the germline V gene (reference sequence). The CDR3 DNA sequence: TGCAGTGCTATTGTGGGAGTGAACGAGCAGTACTTC. Translated: CSAIVGVNEQYF.

In this sample, this clonotype turned up a few times. CDR3 coding DNA: TGTGCCAGTAGTATAAGAGGGGAGGTCAAAGAGACCCAGTACTTC. Its protein is CASSIRGEVKETQYF. V is TRBV19 and J is TRBJ2-5; a possible D gene is TRBD2 (6 bases). CDR1 is LNHDA and CDR2 is SQIVND in the germline V gene (reference sequence). V lost 2 bases to trimming and J lost 3 bases, with 13 bases between them. The CDR3 contains 15 residues.